A selection of T cell receptor beta chains follows, all from one sample in a study of cytomegalovirus exposure and HLA in healthy donors. The data were produced by immunoSEQ multiplex PCR, yet TCRdb's version contains in-frame clones alone and is incomplete. Of 130,000 or so clones listed, roughly four fifths are singletons. Sequencing was done on a sample of PBMCs. These receptor sequences come from a man aged 35 to 55 in good health and CMV-seronegative. CDR3s include the opening cysteine and the closing phenylalanine or tryptophan. The D gene is left open where the match is weak. The size of a clone is reported for some rows only, either as once, few or many, or as a class for expanded clones.

v_call	j_call	d_call	clone_size	cdr3_nt	cdr3_aa
TRBV6-6	TRBJ2-1	TRBD1	NA	TGTGCCAGCAGTTACCGGGACAGGGGTCAGGATGAGCAGTTCTTC	CASSYRDRGQDEQFF
TRBV4-2	TRBJ2-2	TRBD2	NA	TGTGCCAGCAGCCCGCTCTGGTCCAAGCCAAGACTAGCTCCCGGGGAGCTGTTTTTT	CASSPLWSKPRLAPGELFF
TRBV9	TRBJ2-1	NA	NA	TGTGCCAGCAGCTCCCCCCGCGGGGTTTACAATGAGCAGTTCTTC	CASSSPRGVYNEQFF
TRBV5-1	TRBJ2-2	NA	NA	TGCGCCAGCAGCTTGGCCCCGACCGGGGAGCTGTTTTTT	CASSLAPTGELFF
TRBV18	TRBJ2-1	TRBD2	NA	TGTGCCAGCTCACCAGGGAATTCAGGGAGGGCTATCAATGAGCAGTTCTTC	CASSPGNSGRAINEQFF
TRBV19	TRBJ1-1	NA	NA	TGTGCCAGTAGTACGGACAGAAACACTGAAGCTTTCTTT	CASSTDRNTEAFF
TRBV7-2	TRBJ1-5	NA	NA	TGTGCCAGCAGCTTAGCATGGGGGGGAAATCAGCCCCAGCATTTT	CASSLAWGGNQPQHF
TRBV4-2	TRBJ1-1	NA	NA	TGTGCCAGCAGCCAAGGGGGATCGACAGTGAACACTGAAGCTTTCTTT	CASSQGGSTVNTEAFF
TRBV5-1	TRBJ2-3	TRBD1	NA	TGCGCCAGCAGCCCTCGCCGGACAGGGGGATGGAACACAGATACGCAGTATTTT	CASSPRRTGGWNTDTQYF
TRBV30	TRBJ2-1	NA	NA	TGTGCCTGGAGATCATTCAAGAGCGGCGAGCAGTTCTTC	CAWRSFKSGEQFF
TRBV7-2	TRBJ1-6	NA	once	TGTGCCAGCAGCTCAAGGACGGGATATAATTCACCCCTCCACTTT	CASSSRTGYNSPLHF
TRBV9	TRBJ1-1	NA	NA	TGTGCCAGCAGCGTAGGAAGAGACACTGAAGCTTTCTTT	CASSVGRDTEAFF
TRBV29-1	TRBJ2-3	NA	few	TGCAGCACATCCCTAGGGGACAACACAGATACGCAGTATTTT	CSTSLGDNTDTQYF
TRBV6-1	TRBJ2-7	NA	NA	TGTGCCAGCAGATCGGTTCACAGCTCCTACGAGCAGTACTTC	CASRSVHSSYEQYF
TRBV7-2	TRBJ1-1	TRBD1	NA	TGTGCCAGCAGCTTAGTGGCCGCGACAGGGTTAGCTTTCTTT	CASSLVAATGLAFF
TRBV27	TRBJ1-6	NA	NA	TGTGCCAGCAGCGAAAGAAGGGGCAGGTTGCCGTCTGTCTATTCACCCCTCCACTTT	CASSERRGRLPSVYSPLHF
TRBV27	TRBJ1-2	TRBD1	NA	TGTGCCAGCAGTCCACAGGGGGCCCTCCTTGCCTATGGCTACACCTTC	CASSPQGALLAYGYTF
TRBV18	TRBJ1-4	NA	few	TGTGCCAGCTCACCAGTCCAGGGGAATGAAAAACTGTTTTTT	CASSPVQGNEKLFF
TRBV19	TRBJ2-1	NA	NA	TGTGCCAGTAGTATAGTGGAAGGAGATTACAATGAGCAGTTCTTC	CASSIVEGDYNEQFF
TRBV9	TRBJ2-7	TRBD1	NA	TGTGCCAGCAGCGAGACAGGGCGCGCCTACGAGCAGTACTTC	CASSETGRAYEQYF
TRBV7-9	TRBJ1-4	NA	NA	TGTGCCAGCAGCTTCTCGGGACAAAATGAAAAACTGTTTTTT	CASSFSGQNEKLFF
TRBV9	TRBJ2-3	TRBD2	NA	TGTGCCAGCAGCGTTACGGGAGGGGCAGATACGCAGTATTTT	CASSVTGGADTQYF
TRBV7-3	TRBJ2-7	NA	NA	TGTGCCAGCAGCTTAAATCCGGGTTTGTTCGGCGAGCAGTACTTC	CASSLNPGLFGEQYF
TRBV29-1	TRBJ2-1	TRBD2	NA	TGCAGCGTGAAGACTAGCGGAGCCTACAATGAGCAGTTCTTC	CSVKTSGAYNEQFF
TRBV27	TRBJ1-2	NA	NA	TGTGCCAGCAGTCCAAACGTTGTCAGAGGATATGGCTACACCTTC	CASSPNVVRGYGYTF
TRBV30	TRBJ1-6	NA	NA	TGTGCCTGGAGTGTACTCTTCAGAGGGAATTCACCCCTCCACTTT	CAWSVLFRGNSPLHF
TRBV27	TRBJ2-7	NA	NA	TGTGCCAGCAGTCAGTGGGGGGTGAGCTCCTACGAGCAGTACTTC	CASSQWGVSSYEQYF
TRBV5-6	TRBJ1-1	NA	NA	TGTGCCAGCAGCCCGAGGACAGCTTCCATGAACACTGAAGCTTTCTTT	CASSPRTASMNTEAFF
TRBV11-2	TRBJ1-5	TRBD1	NA	TGTGCCAGCAGCTGGGACAGGGGCCAGCCCCAGCATTTT	CASSWDRGQPQHF
TRBV4-2	TRBJ1-1	TRBD1	NA	TGTGCCACCGGGGAACTCTTTCAGGGGGACACTGAAGCTTTCTTT	CATGELFQGDTEAFF
TRBV6-1	TRBJ2-7	TRBD1	NA	TGTGCCAGCAGAGGACAGGGGGCGGGCTCCTACGAGCAGTACTTC	CASRGQGAGSYEQYF
TRBV9	TRBJ1-4	NA	few	TGTGCCAGCAGCCCCCACAGGGAAGGAGTTTGGGAAAAACTGTTTTTT	CASSPHREGVWEKLFF
TRBV4-1	TRBJ2-2	NA	once	TGCGCCAGCAGCCGAAGTTCCCAGGGTTCGAACACCGGGGAGCTGTTTTTT	CASSRSSQGSNTGELFF
TRBV4-3	TRBJ2-7	NA	NA	TGCGCCAGCAGCCAAGATTTAGGGGGAAACTACGAGCAGTACTTC	CASSQDLGGNYEQYF
TRBV5-1	TRBJ2-2	TRBD1	NA	TGCGCCAGCAGCCTTAGACAGGGCGTCACCGGGGAGCTGTTTTTT	CASSLRQGVTGELFF
TRBV5-1	TRBJ2-5	NA	NA	TGCGCCAGCAGCCCGGGACTGCACCAAGAGACCCAGTACTTC	CASSPGLHQETQYF
TRBV5-4	TRBJ1-1	NA	NA	TGTGCCAGCAGCCCGACTTATTTGAACACTGAAGCTTTCTTT	CASSPTYLNTEAFF
TRBV15	TRBJ1-1	NA	NA	TGTGCCACCAGCAGTCACCCGGGGGGAGACATGAACACTGAAGCTTTCTTT	CATSSHPGGDMNTEAFF
TRBV7-9	TRBJ2-3	NA	NA	TGTGCCAGCAGCTTAGGGTCGGGCAGGGCCACAGATACGCAGTATTTT	CASSLGSGRATDTQYF
TRBV29-1	TRBJ1-4	NA	few	TGCAGCGAGCCCGCTCACCTTGAAAAACTGTTTTTT	CSEPAHLEKLFF
TRBV5-4	TRBJ1-6	NA	NA	TGTGCCAGCAGCGCAGCAGGCTCCTATAATTCACCCCTCCACTTT	CASSAAGSYNSPLHF
TRBV9	TRBJ2-1	TRBD2	NA	TGTGCCAGCAGCGTAGATTTACGGGGGGATTACAATGAGCAGTTCTTC	CASSVDLRGDYNEQFF
TRBV7-3	TRBJ1-1	NA	NA	TGTGCCAGCAGCCTCTTCTTGAACACTGAAGCTTTCTTT	CASSLFLNTEAFF
TRBV5-1	TRBJ1-1	NA	once	TGCGCCAGCAGCTTGGGGGGGGGAACTGAAGCTTTCTTT	CASSLGGGTEAFF
TRBV10-3	TRBJ2-5	NA	NA	TGTGCCATCAGTAAGTCTTACTCGGGGCAAGAGACCCAGTACTTC	CAISKSYSGQETQYF
TRBV11-2	TRBJ1-1	NA	NA	TGTGCCAGCAGCGCCAGGGTCGAAGCTTTCTTT	CASSARVEAFF
TRBV5-6	TRBJ1-4	TRBD1	NA	TGTGCCAGCAGCTTGGCAGGGGGCGTGGGAACGGGAGAAAAACTGTTTTTT	CASSLAGGVGTGEKLFF
TRBV28	TRBJ1-1	NA	NA	TGTGCCAGCAGCCCTCGGACAGTCAAGAACACTGAAGCTTTCTTT	CASSPRTVKNTEAFF
TRBV5-1	TRBJ2-7	NA	NA	TGCGCCAGCAGCTTGGGTCGGGACTCCTACGAGCAGTACTTC	CASSLGRDSYEQYF
TRBV19	TRBJ2-7	TRBD1	NA	TGTGCCAGTAGTGAAGGACAGGTGATCTACGAGCAGTACTTC	CASSEGQVIYEQYF
TRBV27	TRBJ1-6	NA	NA	TGTGCCAGCAGTTTATTCATAGGCCAGGTTGGTTCACCCCTCCACTTT	CASSLFIGQVGSPLHF
TRBV18	TRBJ2-1	NA	NA	TGTGCCAGCACTGGACAGTCTTACAATGAGCAGTTCTTC	CASTGQSYNEQFF
TRBV11-2	TRBJ2-3	NA	NA	TGTGCCAGCAGCTTAGTCAACGGACTGAACACAGATACGCAGTATTTT	CASSLVNGLNTDTQYF
TRBV27	TRBJ2-1	NA	NA	TGTGCCAGCAGTCCCACCCTGGGGGGTTCCTGGTGGAATGAGCAGTTCTTC	CASSPTLGGSWWNEQFF
TRBV30	TRBJ2-5	NA	NA	TGTGCCTGGCGGGACTTTGAGACCCAGTACTTC	CAWRDFETQYF
TRBV6-6	TRBJ2-5	NA	NA	TGTGCCAGCAGTTACCGAGAAGAGGAGACCCAGTACTTC	CASSYREEETQYF
TRBV4-3	TRBJ2-1	TRBD2	NA	TGCGCCAGCAGCCAAGGTCGCTCTAGCGGGAATGAGCAGTTCTTC	CASSQGRSSGNEQFF
TRBV5-8	TRBJ2-7	TRBD1	NA	TGTGCCAGCAGCTTGGTGGGGACAGGGGACTACGAGCAGTACTTC	CASSLVGTGDYEQYF
TRBV6-5	TRBJ1-1	TRBD1	few	TGTGCCAGCAGTCCGCGGACAGGGCTGAACACTGAAGCTTTCTTT	CASSPRTGLNTEAFF